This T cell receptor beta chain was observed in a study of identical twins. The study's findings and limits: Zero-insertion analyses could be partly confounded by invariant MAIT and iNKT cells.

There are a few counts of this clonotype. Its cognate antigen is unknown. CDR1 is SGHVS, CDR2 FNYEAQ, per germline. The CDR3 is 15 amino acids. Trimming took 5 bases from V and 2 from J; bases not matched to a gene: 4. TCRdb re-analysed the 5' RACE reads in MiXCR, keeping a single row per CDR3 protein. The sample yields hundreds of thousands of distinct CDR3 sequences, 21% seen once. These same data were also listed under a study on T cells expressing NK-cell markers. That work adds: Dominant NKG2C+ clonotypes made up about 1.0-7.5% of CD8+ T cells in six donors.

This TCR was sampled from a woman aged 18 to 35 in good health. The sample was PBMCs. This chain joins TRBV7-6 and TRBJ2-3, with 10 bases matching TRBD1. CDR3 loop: CASSRGTGDTDTQYF. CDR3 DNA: TGTGCCAGCAGCAGAGGGACAGGGGACACAGATACGCAGTATTTT.